This TCR beta chain comes out of a study of blood T cell repertoires in COVID-19. Study-level background: From the United States, Italy and Spain came samples of acute and convalescent COVID-19. PBMCs, B-cell-depleted T cells, or T cells were the source of the cDNA or gDNA that made up the material.

Germline-derived CDR1 and CDR2 are MGHRA and YSYEKL. V lost 1 base and J lost 0; bases outside the gene matches: 8. This CDR3 spans 18 amino acids. Authors' methods: Reference gene primers were amplified, and this amplification served to estimate nucleated cell counts. TCRdb's table, derived via immunoSEQ multiplex PCR, lists solely in-frame clones and lacks some. V and J calls and clone size are given by that table; D and trimming were obtained from the DNA. The sample has 90,000 to 100,000 clones; roughly 70% are singletons. The chain couples TRBV4-1 to TRBJ1-4; TRBD1 aligns across 7 bases. This TCR was sampled from an older woman in a cohort sampled during active or convalescent COVID-19. The sequencing input was peripheral blood. The CDR3 sequence: CASSQGGGRVPTNEKLFF. CDR3 coding DNA: TGCGCCAGCAGCCAAGGAGGGGGCAGGGTCCCAACTAATGAAAAACTGTTTTTT.